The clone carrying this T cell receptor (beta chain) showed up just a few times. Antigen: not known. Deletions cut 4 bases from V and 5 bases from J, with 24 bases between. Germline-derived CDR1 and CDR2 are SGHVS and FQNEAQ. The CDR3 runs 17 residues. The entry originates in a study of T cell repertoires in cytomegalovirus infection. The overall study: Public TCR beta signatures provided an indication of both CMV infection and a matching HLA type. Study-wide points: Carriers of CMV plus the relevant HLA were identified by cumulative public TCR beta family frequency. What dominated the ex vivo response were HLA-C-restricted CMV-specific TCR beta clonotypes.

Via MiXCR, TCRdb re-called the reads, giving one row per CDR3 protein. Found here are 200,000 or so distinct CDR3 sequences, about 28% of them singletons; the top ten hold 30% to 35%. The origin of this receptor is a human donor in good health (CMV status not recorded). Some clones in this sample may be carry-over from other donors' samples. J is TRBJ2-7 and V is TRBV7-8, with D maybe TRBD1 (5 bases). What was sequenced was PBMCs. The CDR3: CASSSPHPGSGMHEQYF. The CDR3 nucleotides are TGTGCCAGCAGCTCGCCTCATCCAGGGTCTGGTATGCACGAGCAGTACTTC.